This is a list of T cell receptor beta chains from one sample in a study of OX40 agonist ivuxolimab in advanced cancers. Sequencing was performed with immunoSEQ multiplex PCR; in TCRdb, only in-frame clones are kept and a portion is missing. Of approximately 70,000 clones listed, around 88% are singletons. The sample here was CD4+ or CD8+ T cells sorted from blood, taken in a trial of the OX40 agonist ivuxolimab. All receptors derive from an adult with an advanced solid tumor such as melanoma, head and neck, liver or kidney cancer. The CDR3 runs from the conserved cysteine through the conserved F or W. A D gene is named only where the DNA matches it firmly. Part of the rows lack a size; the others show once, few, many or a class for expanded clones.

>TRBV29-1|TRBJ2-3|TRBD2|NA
CSVEGSGIKQYF
TGCAGCGTTGAGGGTAGCGGGATTAAGCAGTATTTT
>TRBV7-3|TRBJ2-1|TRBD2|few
CASSQRLAGGNEQFF
TGTGCCAGCAGTCAGCGACTAGCGGGAGGGAATGAGCAGTTCTTC
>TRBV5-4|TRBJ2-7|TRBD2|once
CASSRSGGASYEQYF
TGTGCCAGCAGCCGTAGCGGGGGGGCCTCCTACGAGCAGTACTTC
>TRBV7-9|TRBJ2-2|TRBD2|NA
CASRPSRREGGSTGELFF
TGTGCCAGCAGACCCTCACGTCGGGAGGGAGGTAGCACCGGGGAGCTGTTTTTT
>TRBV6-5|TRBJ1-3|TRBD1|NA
CASSYSGQGAGNTIYF
TGTGCCAGCAGTTACTCTGGACAGGGTGCGGGAAACACCATATATTTT
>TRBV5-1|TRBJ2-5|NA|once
CASSLGTVQETQYF
TGCGCCAGCAGCTTGGGGACAGTCCAAGAGACCCAGTACTTC
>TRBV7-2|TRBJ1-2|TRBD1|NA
CASSQTGGAGGYTF
TGTGCCAGCAGCCAGACAGGGGGCGCGGGAGGCTACACCTTC
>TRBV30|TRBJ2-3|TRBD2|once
CAWSVRGRATDTQYF
TGTGCCTGGAGTGTACGGGGGAGGGCTACAGATACGCAGTATTTT
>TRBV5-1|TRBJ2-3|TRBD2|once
CASSPGLAGLSTDTQYF
TGCGCCAGCAGCCCTGGACTAGCGGGACTTAGCACAGATACGCAGTATTTT
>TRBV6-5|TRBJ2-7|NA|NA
CASSPPYEQYF
TGTGCCAGCAGCCCCCCCTACGAGCAGTACTTC
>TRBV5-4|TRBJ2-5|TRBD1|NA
CASSLAQGAEETQYF
TGTGCCAGCAGCTTGGCTCAGGGGGCCGAAGAGACCCAGTACTTC
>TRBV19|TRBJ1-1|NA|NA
CASSIRPLMNTEAFF
TGTGCCAGTAGTATCCGCCCGCTCATGAACACTGAAGCTTTCTTT
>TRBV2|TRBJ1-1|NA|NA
CASSVAPGGYTEAFF
TGTGCCAGCAGTGTGGCCCCGGGGGGGTACACTGAAGCTTTCTTT
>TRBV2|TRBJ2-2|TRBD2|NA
CASTGLAGGTGELFF
TGTGCCAGCACTGGACTAGCGGGAGGTACCGGGGAGCTGTTTTTT
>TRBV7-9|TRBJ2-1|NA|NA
CASSPLEGIYNEQFF
TGTGCCAGCAGCCCCCTGGAGGGGATTTACAATGAGCAGTTCTTC
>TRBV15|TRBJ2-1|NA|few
CATSRVPIGPVF
TGTGCCACCAGCAGAGTTCCAATAGGGCCTGTCTTC
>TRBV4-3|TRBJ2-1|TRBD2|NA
CASSQDDLPSGGTEQFF
TGCGCCAGCAGCCAAGATGATCTACCAAGCGGGGGGACTGAGCAGTTCTTC
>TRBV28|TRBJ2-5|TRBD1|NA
CASSLRQGGPETQYF
TGTGCCAGCAGTTTACGACAGGGGGGGCCAGAGACCCAGTACTTC
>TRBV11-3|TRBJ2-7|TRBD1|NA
CASSLGQGNEQYF
TGTGCCAGCAGCCTAGGACAGGGAAACGAGCAGTACTTC
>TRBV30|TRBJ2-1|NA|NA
CAWSPAGTSYNEQFF
TGTGCCTGGTCCCCAGCCGGGACCTCCTACAATGAGCAGTTCTTC
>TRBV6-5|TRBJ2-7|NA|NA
CASSTPGVKNEQYF
TGTGCCAGCAGCACACCAGGGGTAAAGAACGAGCAGTACTTC
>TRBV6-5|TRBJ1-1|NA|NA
CASSYRGENTEAFF
TGTGCCAGCAGTTACCGAGGGGAGAACACTGAAGCTTTCTTT
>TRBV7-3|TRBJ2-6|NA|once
CASSTPNSGANVLTF
TGTGCCAGCAGCACTCCGAACTCTGGGGCCAACGTCCTGACTTTC
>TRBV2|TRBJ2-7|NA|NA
CASSVRAGIPYEQYF
TGTGCCAGCAGTGTCCGAGCGGGCATACCCTACGAGCAGTACTTC
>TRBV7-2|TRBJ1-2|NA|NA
CASSPGYGYTF
TGTGCCAGCAGTCCAGGGTACGGCTACACCTTC
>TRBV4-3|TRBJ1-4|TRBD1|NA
CASSPTGTNEKLFF
TGCGCCAGCAGCCCGACAGGGACTAATGAAAAACTGTTTTTT
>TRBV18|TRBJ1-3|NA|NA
CASSPSGPGNTIYF
TGTGCCAGCTCACCATCCGGGCCTGGAAACACCATATATTTT
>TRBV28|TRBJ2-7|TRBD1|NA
CASSPGTGAYEQYF
TGTGCCAGCAGTCCAGGGACAGGGGCGTACGAGCAGTACTTC
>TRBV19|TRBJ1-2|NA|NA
CASSIDSTNYGYTF
TGTGCCAGTAGTATAGACAGCACTAACTATGGCTACACCTTC
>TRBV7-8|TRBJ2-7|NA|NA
CASSLGTQGSYEQYF
TGTGCCAGCAGCTTAGGAACCCAGGGCTCCTACGAGCAGTACTTC
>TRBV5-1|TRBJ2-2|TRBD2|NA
CASSLVVMSGRPGELFF
TGCGCCAGCAGCTTGGTCGTGATGAGCGGGAGACCCGGGGAGCTGTTTTTT
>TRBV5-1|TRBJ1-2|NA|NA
CASSLALPSQGYGYTF
TGCGCCAGCAGCTTGGCCCTTCCGAGTCAGGGCTATGGCTACACCTTC
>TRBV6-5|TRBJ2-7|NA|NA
CASSYSGGGTSEQYF
TGTGCCAGCAGTTACTCGGGAGGTGGGACCTCCGAGCAGTACTTC
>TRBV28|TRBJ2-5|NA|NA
CASIQTGGETQYF
TGTGCCAGCATCCAAACTGGAGGAGAGACCCAGTACTTC
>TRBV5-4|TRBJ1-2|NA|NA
CASSTQREYGYTF
TGTGCCAGCAGCACCCAACGCGAGTATGGCTACACCTTC
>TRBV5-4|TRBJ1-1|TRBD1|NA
CASSLGQGMNTEAFF
TGTGCCAGCAGCTTGGGACAGGGGATGAACACTGAAGCTTTCTTT
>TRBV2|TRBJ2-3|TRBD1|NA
CASNDRESTDTQYF
TGTGCCAGCAATGACAGGGAGAGTACAGATACGCAGTATTTT
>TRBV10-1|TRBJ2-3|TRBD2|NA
CASSETSGRAGDTQYF
TGCGCCAGCAGTGAGACTAGCGGGAGGGCCGGGGATACGCAGTATTTT
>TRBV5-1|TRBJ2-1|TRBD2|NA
CASTGTSGIRNEQFF
TGCGCCAGTACCGGGACTAGCGGGATAAGAAATGAGCAGTTCTTC
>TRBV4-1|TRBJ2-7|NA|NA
CASSQAARTHEQYF
TGCGCCAGCAGCCAGGCGGCCAGGACCCACGAGCAGTACTTC
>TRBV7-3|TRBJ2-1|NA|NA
CASSLVLLGGEQFF
TGTGCCAGCAGCTTAGTACTCCTTGGAGGTGAGCAGTTCTTC